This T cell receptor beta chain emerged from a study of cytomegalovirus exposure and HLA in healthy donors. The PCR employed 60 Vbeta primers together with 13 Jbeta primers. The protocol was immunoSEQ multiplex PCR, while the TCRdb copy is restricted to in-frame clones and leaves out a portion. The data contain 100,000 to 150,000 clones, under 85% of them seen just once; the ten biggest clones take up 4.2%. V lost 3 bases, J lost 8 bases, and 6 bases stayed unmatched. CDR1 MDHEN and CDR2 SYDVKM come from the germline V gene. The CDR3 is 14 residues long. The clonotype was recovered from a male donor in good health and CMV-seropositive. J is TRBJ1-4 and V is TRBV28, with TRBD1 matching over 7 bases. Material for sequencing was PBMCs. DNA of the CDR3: TGTGCCAGCAGTTTGGCAGGGGGTGCAGAAAAACTGTTTTTT. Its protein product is CASSLAGGAEKLFF.